This TCR beta chain was identified in a study of blood T cell repertoires in COVID-19. Across the study: Researchers got acute and convalescent COVID-19 samples from the United States, Italy and Spain. Sources were T cells, B-cell-depleted T cells, or PBMCs; the material itself was cDNA or gDNA.

In the authors' workflow: Estimation of nucleated cell counts was performed using reference gene primer amplification. Some clones are missing from TCRdb's copy, which holds only in-frame ones; the method was immunoSEQ multiplex PCR. That table furnishes V, J and clone size, whereas the DNA furnished D and trimming. The repertoire has approximately 110,000 clones, roughly 85% of them found once; the top ten carry 18%. CDR3 length equals 13 residues. The chain combines TRBV21-1 with TRBJ1-1; TRBD1 reflects the table's D call only, with no check against the DNA. TRBV21-1 is assigned pseudogene status. The sequence came from a woman aged 60-75 years with acute or convalescent COVID-19. Sequencing was performed on peripheral blood. CDR3 in DNA: TGTGCCAGCAGCAAAATCCCCAGGACTGAAGCTTTCTTT. Amino acid sequence: CASSKIPRTEAFF.